This TCR beta chain was profiled in a study of molecular identifiers for immune sequencing clone quantification. The overall study: In replicates, RNA taken from approximately 22,000 or 94,000 naive CD8 cells was divided five ways, and four portions underwent sequencing.

Trimming took 2 bases from V and 5 from J, leaving 18 bases between them. This CDR3 is built from 16 residues. From germline, CDR1 is MNHEY and CDR2 SVGEGT. TCRdb reprocessed the PCR reads via MiXCR and lists one record per CDR3 protein. The table shows nearly 650,000 distinct CDR3 sequences, with about 25% occurring only once. Study results and caveats: Sizes of clones that are highly expanded could be underestimated (if identical TCR molecules share a barcode).

This clonotype was picked up many times. Its specificity is unknown. This receptor was obtained from a human donor in good health. Some libraries in this study had Jurkat cell RNA spiked in. Sequenced sample: naive CD8+ T cells from blood, with Jurkat cell RNA spiked in. As for subset: FACS-sorted CD8+CD4-CCR7+CD45RA+ naive T cells. The gene calls are TRBV6-2 or TRBV6-3 and TRBJ2-5; D ambiguous. The CDR3 DNA reads TGTGCCAGCAGTTACCTCAGACGTAGGACGGAGGAGACCCAGTACTTC. This translates into CASSYLRRRTEETQYF.